These T cell receptor beta chains were read from a single sample in a study of Ad26.COV2.S vaccination and SARS-CoV-2 variants. The protocol was immunoSEQ multiplex PCR, while the TCRdb copy is restricted to in-frame clones and leaves out a portion. The data contain about 390,000 clones, around nine tenths of them singletons. This specimen was peripheral blood, taken in a trial of Ad26.COV2.S vaccine versus placebo. These receptors originate from a person between 18 and 65 years old who received the Ad26.COV2.S COVID-19 vaccine or a placebo. Both conserved end residues are part of each CDR3. The order of the fields is J gene, V gene, D gene, CDR3 protein. D genes are given only for firm matches.

j_call: TRBJ2-1
v_call: TRBV4-2
d_call: TRBD2
cdr3_aa: CASSQDISGGPLNEQFF

j_call: TRBJ1-3
v_call: TRBV10-3
d_call: -
cdr3_aa: CAISGEGGPLGNTIYF

j_call: TRBJ1-2
v_call: TRBV19
d_call: -
cdr3_aa: CASSIKVGSGYTF

j_call: TRBJ2-2
v_call: TRBV6-1
d_call: -
cdr3_aa: CASSEYRAGELFF

j_call: TRBJ2-3
v_call: TRBV4-3
d_call: TRBD1
cdr3_aa: CASSQVGTDADTQYF

j_call: TRBJ2-7
v_call: TRBV9
d_call: TRBD2
cdr3_aa: CASSVATSGEAGEQYF

j_call: TRBJ1-2
v_call: TRBV19
d_call: -
cdr3_aa: CASSMLSGEQDRYGYTF

j_call: TRBJ2-2
v_call: TRBV6-5
d_call: -
cdr3_aa: CASSTDRNTGELFF

j_call: TRBJ1-2
v_call: TRBV5-6
d_call: -
cdr3_aa: CASSSGTSRRDGYTF

j_call: TRBJ2-5
v_call: TRBV5-1
d_call: -
cdr3_aa: CASSPLPGETQYF

j_call: TRBJ1-2
v_call: TRBV3-1/TRBV3-2
d_call: TRBD1
cdr3_aa: CASSQNPLRDRLYGYTF

j_call: TRBJ1-1
v_call: TRBV5-4
d_call: -
cdr3_aa: CASSGGTQDEAFF

j_call: TRBJ2-2
v_call: TRBV7-9
d_call: TRBD1
cdr3_aa: CASRTGRGPVGELFF

j_call: TRBJ2-2
v_call: TRBV5-1
d_call: -
cdr3_aa: CASSLDQTGSGELFF

j_call: TRBJ2-7
v_call: TRBV29-1
d_call: TRBD2
cdr3_aa: CSALVEGGNEQYF